This entry is about one TCR beta chain. The antigen remains undetermined. This specimen belongs to a study of cytomegalovirus exposure and HLA in healthy donors. Study context: The early release's HLA-typed donors yielded roughly 85 million unique TCRs.

PCR primers comprised 60 Vbeta and 13 Jbeta primers. Libraries were prepared by immunoSEQ multiplex PCR; TCRdb keeps only in-frame clonotypes and omits some of them. The table has 100,000 to 150,000 clones, 81% seen once. General observations from the study: Analysis performed later found 16,951 TCR beta sequences associated with HLA alleles at 0.05 false discovery rate. Researchers left out some V segments, among them TRBV6-2 and TRBV6-3, as indistinguishable.

Germline V gene data show CDR1 as SNHLY and CDR2 as FYNNEI. V shed 9 bases and J shed 9 bases, with 18 bases lying between them. The CDR3 runs 14 residues. The material sequenced was PBMCs. The rearrangement joins TRBV2 to TRBJ1-6; D is perhaps TRBD1 (5 bases). This clonotype was obtained from a man younger than 30 in good health and CMV-seropositive. CDR3 sequence: CASGGTTAGSPLHF. CDR3 DNA sequence: TGTGCCAGTGGGGGGACGACCGCCGGTTCACCCCTCCACTTT. Using reference TRBV2 and TRBJ1-6 for the parts outside the CDR3, the full variable domain is EPEVTQTPSHQVTQMGQEVILRCVPISNHLYFYWYRQILGQKVEFLVSFYNNEISEKSEIFDDQFSVERPDGSNFTLKIRSTKLEDSAMYFCASGGTTAGSPLHFGNGTRLTVT.